The rows below give T cell receptor beta chains drawn from one sample of a study of T cell responses to AZD1222 COVID-19 vaccine. Measured with immunoSEQ multiplex PCR; TCRdb has only the in-frame clones, and not every one. In the table there are around 120,000 clones, about 85% of which are singletons. Sequencing used peripheral blood, obtained on day 0 of AZD1222 vaccination. The receptors come from an adult in good health. The conserved cysteine and the conserved F or W are not part of the CDR3 here. Each record gives: V gene, CDR3 protein.

>TRBV18
ASSPEGGRNEKLF
>TRBV7-9
ASSSLRGPGNTIY
>TRBV27
ASSFGGEQY
>TRBV5-1
ASSLTSGGPSGEQY
>TRBV3-1/TRBV3-2
ASSQWWGSSETEAF
>TRBV7-3
ASSLKGRGGGDSPLH
>TRBV4-1
ASSPGQGIGYT
>TRBV19
ATDGTGPQH
>TRBV7-9
ASSLVGGMADTQY
>TRBV7-9
ASSLPLPTGLGNTEAF
>TRBV2
ASSLKVEQF
>TRBV28
ASSMSGTPLAEQY
>TRBV25-1
ATSPPGDRGRAGELF
>TRBV9
ASSATAENSPLH
>TRBV18
ASSPWDSGTHEQY
>TRBV2
ASSGDRGGEKLF
>TRBV11-3
ASSFSLGETQY
>TRBV20-1
SGRVGEAF
>TRBV7-2
ASSPGPNTGELF
>TRBV5-4
ASSLGANYNSPLH
>TRBV11-3
ASSLRDPPLH
>TRBV30
ARGATVMNTEAF
>TRBV4-2
ASSQDLDGHSYEQY
>TRBV14
ASSPFFGANVLT
>TRBV11-3
ASSLWRGGPRRINEKLF
>TRBV6-6
ASTSLAGGNEQF
>TRBV5-1
ASSQTSGGAETQY
>TRBV6-5
ASSHHNGGGETQY
>TRBV18
APRATNEKLF
>TRBV27
ASSPMGSSYNSPLH
>TRBV9
ASSTRGGTDTQY
>TRBV28
ASSLGRTEAF
>TRBV12-3/TRBV12-4
ASSLSGPSPLH
>TRBV6-5
ASSSTGGEQY
>TRBV18
ASSPTSGGTDTQY
>TRBV27
ASSRRGTGGLETQY
>TRBV11-3
ASSFDPREKLF
>TRBV5-1
ASSFTGPYEQY
>TRBV7-9
ASSHRSGGFSYEQF
>TRBV12-3/TRBV12-4
ASCTGIRNTIY
>TRBV11-3
ASSLTRGQEAF
>TRBV2
ASSGGGLLILVNEQF
>TRBV2
ASSGGLPGELF
>TRBV4-1
ASNRFRGTGELF
>TRBV6-5
ASGERAGDTQY
>TRBV29-1
SVEDGTSAAYEQY
>TRBV6-6
ASSDRGEAF
>TRBV2
ASGGAGVETQY
>TRBV5-1
ASSERVGGRGGEQY
>TRBV6-2/TRBV6-3
ASSSSGRVHTEAF
>TRBV6-4
ASSDSAGTGQPQH
>TRBV14
ASSQMHGPGGGYT
>TRBV5-1
ASTPEGTSGKNEQF
>TRBV10-3
AISDTQGARNQPQH
>TRBV4-3
ARDGVFYGYT